The subject of this entry is one T cell receptor beta chain. The sample is drawn from a study of T cells after yellow fever vaccination. Trimming stripped 6 bases from V and 6 bases from J, with 10 bases between. The CDR3 length is 13 residues. In germline, CDR1 is KGHDR, CDR2 SFDVKD. Using its own MiXCR run on the 5' RACE reads, TCRdb lists one record per CDR3 protein. The top ten clones hold approximately 3% of a sample with roughly 120,000 distinct CDR3 sequences, more than 5.5% of them seen once. Sample: CD4+ T cells sorted from PBMCs, taken about 41 days after the first yellow fever vaccination. This TCR was sampled from a young man who received the YFV17D yellow fever vaccine. This sequence joins TRBV24-1 and TRBJ2-2; D unresolved. This chain's CDR3 is CATSYRVAGELFF. The CDR3 region has the DNA TGTGCCACCAGTTATAGGGTCGCCGGGGAGCTGTTTTTT.